This TCR beta chain is from a study of technical replicates of blood from a handful of donors. Trimming took 4 bases from V and 4 from J, leaving 13 bases between them. This CDR3 contains 14 residues. Looked up from germline, CDR1 is LNHDA and CDR2 is SQIVND (reference sequence). Assay used: immunoSEQ multiplex PCR; TCRdb lists only in-frame clones, some missing. The sample shows some 79,000 clones, about 90% of them seen only once. The specimen sequenced was T cells isolated from PBMCs. This sequence joins TRBV19 and TRBJ1-2; tentative D call: TRBD1 (6 bases). The TCR sequence derives from a human donor in good health. Some clones in this sample may be carry-over from other donors' samples. The chain's CDR3 is CASSTTQGGYGYTF. The CDR3 nucleotides read TGTGCCAGTAGTACTACACAGGGCGGCTATGGCTACACCTTC.